This T cell receptor beta chain was profiled in a study of T cell clonotyping in hematopoietic cell transplantation. About the study: Cytoreduction preceded collection of pretransplant recipient samples.

Sequenced by immunoSEQ multiplex PCR; TCRdb stores in-frame clones only, minus some. The data hold 65,000 to 80,000 clones, with almost 97% observed a single time. Trimming took 8 bases from V and 1 from J, leaving 14 bases between them. The CDR3 has 15 residues. Per the germline V gene, CDR1 is LNHDA and CDR2 is SQIVND (reference sequence). Whole-study results and caveats: At the given depth, recipient repertoires were over 97% de novo clonotypes. Recipient TCR diversity dropped after transplant; expanded clonotypes rose from day 30 to 180.

Turning to this clone: Its antigen is unknown.

The sample's time point: recipient sample about 28 days before transplant, after cytoreduction. Blood collection times were about day -28 and days 30, 100, 180 posttransplant. Sequencing was performed on peripheral blood mononuclear cells, taken before stem cell transplant. The clonotype comes from a woman aged 45-59 years with acute myeloid leukemia. Some clones in this sample may be carry-over from other donors' samples. The J gene is TRBJ2-2, the V gene TRBV19; D may match TRBD1 or TRBD2 (5 bases each). CDR3: CASRRRQGNTGELFF. The DNA for the CDR3 is TGTGCCAGTCGACGGAGGCAGGGGAACACCGGGGAGCTGTTTTTT.